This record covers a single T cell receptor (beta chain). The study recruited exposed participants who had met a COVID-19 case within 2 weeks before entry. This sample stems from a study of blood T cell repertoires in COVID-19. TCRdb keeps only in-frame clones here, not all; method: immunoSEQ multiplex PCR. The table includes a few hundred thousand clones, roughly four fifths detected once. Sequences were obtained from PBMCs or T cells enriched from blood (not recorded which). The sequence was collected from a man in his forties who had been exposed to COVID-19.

The CDR3, as DNA: TGTGCCAGCAGCTTAGGGCCTGGCTACGAGCAGTACTTC. Translation: CASSLGPGYEQYF. The chain combines TRBV11-2 with TRBJ2-7, with D uncertain. This CDR3 contains 13 residues. Deletions cut 1 base from V and 3 bases from J, with 7 bases between. The V gene's germline CDR1 is SGHAT and CDR2 FQNNGV.